This T cell receptor (beta chain) stems from a study of T cell responses to AZD1222 COVID-19 vaccine. General study points: Nearly half of unique spike-specific TCRs reportedly avoided B.1.351 and B.1.1.7 mutated regions. Repertoire sampling was restricted to post-peak T cell response timepoints.

Sequenced by immunoSEQ multiplex PCR; TCRdb stores in-frame clones only, minus some. This table has 130,000 to 150,000 clones, more than 75% appearing once. For this clone: Its cognate antigen is unknown.

V lost 1 base, J lost 8 bases, and 8 bases lay in between. The V gene's germline CDR1 is LGHNA and CDR2 YSLEER. The CDR3 is 12 amino acids. This receptor was taken from an adult in good health. The rearrangement joins TRBV4-3 to TRBJ1-2; no clear D. Sequenced material: peripheral blood, taken on day 0 of AZD1222 vaccination. The CDR3 DNA is TGCGCCAGCAGCCAAGGGACCGGGGGCTACACCTTC. It codes for CASSQGTGGYTF.